The sequence of this TCR beta chain was determined in a study of blood T cell repertoires in COVID-19. Across the study: From the United States, Italy and Spain came samples of acute and convalescent COVID-19. PBMCs, B-cell-depleted T cells, or T cells provided the cDNA or gDNA that made up the material.

In the authors' workflow: Amplification from reference gene primers served as the basis for estimated nucleated cell counts. Clones were read by immunoSEQ multiplex PCR, and TCRdb kept only the in-frame ones, dropping some. That table is the source of V, J and clone size, and D and trimming were worked out from the DNA. Here the sample spans under 300,000 clones, 65% to 85% being singletons. This CDR3 has 12 residues. Deletions cut 6 bases from V and 3 bases from J, with 8 bases between. Germline V CDR1 and CDR2: SNHLY, FYNNEI. This clone was counted a few times. This chain connects TRBV2 to TRBJ1-1; D gene unclear. The sample consisted of peripheral blood. This clonotype was sampled from a woman in her 40s with active or convalescent COVID-19. CDR3 in DNA: TGTGCCAGCAGCTGGAGGGACACTGAAGCTTTCTTT. Residues: CASSWRDTEAFF. Combining the CDR3 with reference TRBV2 and TRBJ1-1 gives the whole variable domain EPEVTQTPSHQVTQMGQEVILRCVPISNHLYFYWYRQILGQKVEFLVSFYNNEISEKSEIFDDQFSVERPDGSNFTLKIRSTKLEDSAMYFCASSWRDTEAFFGQGTRLTVV.